The 14 T cell receptor beta chains below come from one sample, sequenced in a study of cytomegalovirus exposure and HLA in healthy donors. Amplification used 60 Vbeta primers and 13 Jbeta primers. TCRdb's copy holds only in-frame clones and misses some; the assay was immunoSEQ multiplex PCR. The data show some 200,000 clones, with around 75% seen just once and 6.3% held by the top ten. The sample comprised PBMCs. The source of these receptors is a man aged 35 to 55 in good health and CMV-seropositive.

The chain carries TRBV28 and TRBJ1-2; the match to TRBD1 covers 7 bases. CDR3 length equals 14 residues. CDR1 and CDR2 from the germline V gene are MDHEN and SYDVKM. With 7 bases clipped from V and 8 bases from J, the junction kept 13 bases outside the gene matches. CDR3 protein: CASTPPGTAWGYTF. As DNA, the CDR3 is TGTGCCAGCACTCCCCCCGGGACAGCTTGGGGCTACACCTTC.

This clone has only one observation. The chain joins TRBV6-1 to TRBJ2-5; 7 positions match TRBD1. The germline CDR1 and CDR2 sequences are MNHNS and SASEGT. V trimming: 6 bases; J trimming: 7 bases; junction bases outside the gene matches: 11. This CDR3 spans 14 amino acids. The CDR3 protein is CASSPRTGYGTQYF. CDR3 sequence (DNA): TGTGCCAGCAGCCCCCGGACAGGCTATGGGACCCAGTACTTC.

This chain connects TRBV19 to TRBJ1-2; 8 bases align to TRBD1. V dropped 5 bases and J dropped 5; count of bases not matched to a gene: 7. This CDR3 contains 14 residues. Germline CDR1 is LNHDA and CDR2 is SQIVND (reference sequence). CDR3 protein: CASSLDRGGYGYTF. CDR3 DNA: TGTGCCAGTAGTCTCGACAGGGGAGGGTATGGCTACACCTTC.

This clone has only one observation. The genes are TRBV30 and TRBJ2-7, with a weak D call TRBD1 (6 bases). CDR1 is GTSNPN, CDR2 SVGIG, per germline (reference sequence). V lost 5 bases and J 2 bases, leaving 13 bases between the germline ends. The CDR3 has 13 amino acids. The CDR3 nucleotides read TGTGCCTGGCATCCACAGGGTCCCTACGAGCAGTACTTC. Amino acid sequence: CAWHPQGPYEQYF.

Turning to this clone: One end of the junction is discordant with germline, which a read error may explain. V gene TRBV7-9 combines with J gene TRBJ1-2, with TRBD1 matching 10 bases. The CDR3 length is 15 residues. Germline CDR1 reads SEHNR; CDR2 reads FQNEAQ (reference sequence). CDR3 region: CSSSLSPGQGTGYTF. The CDR3 nucleotides read TGTTCCAGCAGCTTATCACCGGGACAGGGGACCGGCTACACCTTC.

This clone was detected a few times. The chain carries TRBV4-3 and TRBJ1-1, with D possibly matching TRBD1 (5 bases). The CDR3 consists of 16 residues. Trimming pared 0 bases from V and 3 bases from J, leaving 14 bases between. Germline loops: CDR1 LGHNA, CDR2 YSLEER. CDR3 DNA sequence: TGCGCCAGCAGCCAAGACTGGGGGAGGCAGGACACTGAAGCTTTCTTT. Amino acids: CASSQDWGRQDTEAFF.

The chain combines TRBV11-2 with TRBJ2-7; D is possibly TRBD2 (6 bases). From germline, CDR1 is SGHAT and CDR2 FQNNGV. This CDR3 has 13 amino acids. V was trimmed by 9 bases and J by 1 base, leaving 13 bases between them. The CDR3, as DNA: TGTGCCAGTTCTTTAGCGGTTTCCTACGAGCAGTACTTC. The encoded protein is CASSLAVSYEQYF.

This clone was observed a handful of times. The rearrangement links TRBV19 to TRBJ2-4; the D gene is possibly TRBD2 (5 bases). The CDR3 totals 14 residues. V lost 3 bases and J lost 6, with 12 bases in between. CDR1 and CDR2 (germline): LNHDA, SQIVND (reference sequence). The CDR3 reads CASSIGIVGNIQYF. CDR3 coding DNA: TGTGCCAGTAGTATCGGGATTGTAGGAAACATTCAGTACTTC.

The rearrangement links TRBV5-4 to TRBJ2-5, with D possibly TRBD2 on 6 matching bases. Trimming cost V 0 bases and J 5 bases, with 11 bases left between them. The germline gives CDR1 SGHNT, CDR2 YYREEE (reference sequence). The CDR3 spans 14 residues. The CDR3 loop is CASSLVGGEETQYF. Here the CDR3 DNA reads TGTGCCAGCAGCTTGGTGGGGGGTGAGGAGACCCAGTACTTC.

This chain connects TRBV19 to TRBJ2-1; 7 bases align to TRBD2. CDR3 length: 14 residues. The germline V gene encodes CDR1 LNHDA and CDR2 SQIVND (reference sequence). The ends lost 3 bases at V and 10 bases at J; junction bases unmatched: 9. CDR3 residues: CASSMGGMASEQFF. The CDR3 nucleotides read TGTGCCAGTAGTATGGGAGGGATGGCCTCGGAGCAGTTCTTC.

The CDR3 sequence: CASSPRGLAGGTYEQYF. The CDR3 DNA follows: TGTGCCAGCAGTCCCCGGGGACTAGCGGGTGGGACCTACGAGCAGTACTTC. The chain combines TRBV28 with TRBJ2-7; 12 nucleotides agree with TRBD2. Germline lookup yields CDR1 MDHEN and CDR2 SYDVKM. CDR3 length: 17 residues. The V gene end was trimmed by 5 bases and the J gene end by 2 bases; junction bases not matched to a gene: 10.

This rearrangement joins TRBV2 to TRBJ2-5, with 11 bases identical to TRBD1. CDR1 is SNHLY and CDR2 is FYNNEI in the germline V gene. V gave up 1 base and J gave up 4 bases; unmatched junction bases: 5. This CDR3 has 16 amino acids. The DNA of the CDR3 is TGTGCCAGCAGTGAAGGAGGGACAGGGGGGGGAGAGACCCAGTACTTC. Translating gives CASSEGGTGGGETQYF.

The chain employs TRBV19 and TRBJ2-7; 7 bases are shared with TRBD1. The CDR3 consists of 16 residues. With 7 bases clipped from V and 2 bases from J, the junction kept 14 bases outside the gene matches. CDR1 LNHDA and CDR2 SQIVND come from the germline V gene (reference sequence). The CDR3 DNA reads as TGTGCCAGTACCCCCTCCCCGGGACAGCCTGCCTACGAGCAGTACTTC. Translated, it gives CASTPSPGQPAYEQYF.

The V gene is TRBV7-6, the J gene TRBJ2-2, with D unresolved. This CDR3 has 13 residues. Deletions cut 11 bases from V and 1 base from J, with 11 bases between. Germline V gene sequence: CDR1 SGHVS, CDR2 FNYEAQ. CDR3 nucleotide sequence: TGTGCCTCAAAATCCGGGAACACCGGGGAGCTGTTTTTT. Its protein is CASKSGNTGELFF. The variable domain in full, completed from reference TRBV7-6 and TRBJ2-2, reads GAGVSQSPRYKVTKRGQDVALRCDPISGHVSLYWYRQALGQGPEFLTYFNYEAQQDKSGLPNDRFSAERPEGSISTLTIQRTEQRDSAMYRCASKSGNTGELFFGEGSRLTVL.